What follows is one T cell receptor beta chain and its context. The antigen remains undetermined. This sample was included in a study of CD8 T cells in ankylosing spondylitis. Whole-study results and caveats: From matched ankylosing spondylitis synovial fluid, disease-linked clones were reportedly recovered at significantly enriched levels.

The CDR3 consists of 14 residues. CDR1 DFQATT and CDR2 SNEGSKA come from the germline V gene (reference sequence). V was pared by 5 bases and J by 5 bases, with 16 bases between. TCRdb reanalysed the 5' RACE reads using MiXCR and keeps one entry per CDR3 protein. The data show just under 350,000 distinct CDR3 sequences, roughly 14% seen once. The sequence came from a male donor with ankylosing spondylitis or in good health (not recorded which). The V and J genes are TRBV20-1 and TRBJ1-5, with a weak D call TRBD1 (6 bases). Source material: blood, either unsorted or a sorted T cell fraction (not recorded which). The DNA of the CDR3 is TGCAGTGCTCTCAAAGGGGCAGGGGATCAGCCCCAGCATTTT. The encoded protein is CSALKGAGDQPQHF.